This TCR beta chain was recovered during a study of Ad26.COV2.S vaccination and SARS-CoV-2 variants (dated by TCRdb to about 2021). Regarding the complete study: Vaccine-arm donors came from COV1001, a multicentre, randomized, double-blind, placebo-controlled phase I-IIa trial of Ad26.COV2.S in healthy adults. Throughout the experiments and outcome assessment, investigators stayed blinded to trial group allocation. Ad26.COV2.S was administered intramuscularly at a dose of 5x10^10 or 1x10^11 viral particles, either as one shot or as two shots given 56 days apart. Trial participants were randomized into five groups of five, in which low-dose or high-dose Ad26.COV2.S was given once or twice, or placebo was given on both occasions. The TCR-sequenced set comprised approximately 32 samples: around 20 Ad26.COV2.S vaccine recipients, 5 placebo recipients and 8 SARS-CoV-2 convalescent individuals. TCRbeta repertoire sequencing served as the tool for gauging how specific and how broad the SARS-CoV-2-reactive T cell receptors were following Ad26.COV2.S vaccination. General conclusions and limits of the study: The authors noted that total T cell responses may have been underestimated by the TCR breadth and depth analyses. Vaccine and placebo recipients had similar non-spike TCR breadth, a finding consistent with the vaccine containing only spike. The study was not powered for comparison of responses between vaccine doses or regimens. Spike-specific TCR breadth was higher in Ad26.COV2.S recipients than in placebo recipients (P = 0.0014). After vaccination, substantial breadth of spike-specific CD8+ and CD4+ T cell responses was reported.

The immunoSEQ Assay was used to sequence TCRbeta CDR3 regions. After extraction, genomic DNA underwent amplification by bias-controlled multiplex PCR, followed by high-throughput sequencing. Turning to the authors' computational methods: To quantify the absolute abundance of every unique TCRbeta CDR3 region, sequences were collapsed and filtered. T cell fraction was estimated by normalization of TCRbeta template counts to usable DNA, with usable DNA being measured through amplification of reference genes present in all nucleated cells. Repertoire TCRs were annotated as SARS-CoV-2-specific by exact matching of V gene, CDR3 amino acid sequence and J gene to a known reactive TCR set. The reference SARS-CoV-2 TCR set was derived from MIRA and filtered for enrichment in COVID-19-positive ImmuneCODE repertoires, a step that removed public or cross-reactive TCRs. Based on the MIRA antigens, annotated TCRs were further analysed at the level of specific ORF or position within ORF. Depth was the summed frequency of annotated unique rearrangements, while breadth was defined as annotated unique rearrangements over total unique productive rearrangements. Two-sided Wilcoxon rank-sum tests were used to compare TCR breadth between groups. This immuneACCESS table, as held by TCRdb, lists in-frame sequences with V and J called but not all clones. Of the missing ones, under half trace to an unresolved V gene in checked studies; the others have no known cause. The DNA was the basis for D and trimming; V, J and clone size are from that table. The sample table contains hundreds of thousands of clones; only one count was recorded for around 87% of them. Around 3.5% of the sample is held by the ten biggest clonotypes.

The meaning of the sample's treatment or condition label: some 19 received Ad26.COV2.S at low or high dose, single or two shots; 5 received placebo; per-sample allocation not given. For vaccine and placebo recipients, repertoires were sequenced using samples collected on day 63 after the first injection. Between 29 July and 7 August 2020, Cohort 1b enrolled fewer than 30 adults aged 18-55 years at one site in Boston, USA. Ad26.COV2.S was a replication-incompetent adenovirus type 26 vector expressing a prefusion-stabilized SARS-CoV-2 spike protein from the original Wuhan strain. Concerning this clone itself: It has no known antigen specificity. Base quality data are lacking; no much larger clone is found one base away.

The sequenced sample was peripheral blood, obtained in a trial of Ad26.COV2.S vaccine versus placebo. The clonotype comes from a person aged 18-60 years who received the Ad26.COV2.S COVID-19 vaccine or a placebo.

The sequence in DNA is TGCGCCAGCAGCTGGGGACAGGGGAATACGGGCTACACCTTC. It translates to CASSWGQGNTGYTF. The chain is encoded by TRBV5-1 joined to TRBJ1-2; TRBD1 lines up with 10 middle nucleotides. The CDR3 spans 14 residues, from the cysteine through the phenylalanine. Only CDR3 DNA remains: 42 bases, in frame from the first base. In the germline V gene, CDR1 corresponds to SGHRS and CDR2 to YFSETQ. The V end gives up 3 bases and the J end 8 bases, leaving 7 bases in the junction not matched to a gene.